These T cell receptor beta chains were read from a single sample in a study of tumor-infiltrating lymphocytes in primary liver carcinoma. TCRdb ran MiXCR on the multiplex PCR reads and lists one entry per CDR3 protein. The data contain fewer than 30,000 distinct CDR3 sequences, around three quarters of them singletons. The sample was liver tumor tissue from sampling region 3. Every receptor here comes from a man aged 35 to 55 with primary liver carcinoma and hepatitis B virus infection. CDR3s include the opening cysteine and the closing phenylalanine or tryptophan.

v_call: TRBV11-2
j_call: TRBJ1-4
cdr3_aa: CANSLDGFATEKLFF

v_call: TRBV6-5
j_call: TRBJ2-7
cdr3_aa: CASRKKLEAMGEHYF

v_call: TRBV12-3/TRBV12-4
j_call: TRBJ2-7
cdr3_aa: CVSSLGEGANYEQYF

v_call: TRBV10-3
j_call: TRBJ2-7
cdr3_aa: CAISGGQNLCEQYF

v_call: TRBV4-2
j_call: TRBJ1-1
cdr3_aa: CASTQEYGEGFWTEAFF

v_call: TRBV6-6
j_call: TRBJ1-4
cdr3_aa: CVSSLHDRDEKLCF

v_call: TRBV11-2
j_call: TRBJ2-5
cdr3_aa: CASTLVLEETQYF

v_call: TRBV5-4
j_call: TRBJ2-1
cdr3_aa: CAGSSGLAGVYNEQFF

v_call: TRBV4-1
j_call: TRBJ2-1
cdr3_aa: CASRAGTYNVHSF

v_call: TRBV12-3/TRBV12-4
j_call: NA
cdr3_aa: CARSRLARETQYF

v_call: TRBV7-9
j_call: TRBJ2-1
cdr3_aa: CAISFLGEQFF

v_call: TRBV4-1
j_call: TRBJ2-1
cdr3_aa: CAISPLDNSNNEQFF

v_call: TRBV6-1
j_call: TRBJ2-7
cdr3_aa: CASSPPGLAGGVEHYF

v_call: TRBV6-2/TRBV6-3
j_call: TRBJ1-4
cdr3_aa: CASSLRQGNEKLSF

v_call: TRBV6-2/TRBV6-3
j_call: TRBJ1-3
cdr3_aa: CASSYSGPWSDTIYF

v_call: TRBV6-2/TRBV6-3
j_call: TRBJ2-5
cdr3_aa: CASSSASGRLGEAQYF

v_call: TRBV5-6
j_call: TRBJ2-7
cdr3_aa: CACSIRLAGVISCEQYF

v_call: TRBV12-3/TRBV12-4
j_call: TRBJ1-2
cdr3_aa: CASRFGTGGGYGYTF

v_call: TRBV29-1
j_call: TRBJ2-7
cdr3_aa: CSVATSGIEAEQYF

v_call: TRBV10-3
j_call: TRBJ2-2
cdr3_aa: CANKRRDTGELIF

v_call: TRBV30
j_call: TRBJ1-5
cdr3_aa: CAWSVGQSNQPQHF

v_call: TRBV5-1
j_call: TRBJ2-5
cdr3_aa: CASSGTNGSNGETQYF

v_call: TRBV4-1
j_call: TRBJ1-6
cdr3_aa: CASCHDLQGADSPLHF

v_call: TRBV10-3
j_call: TRBJ2-2
cdr3_aa: CAIMGTEGGNTGELFF

v_call: TRBV12-3/TRBV12-4
j_call: TRBJ2-2
cdr3_aa: CTSSFVGSGRNTGELFF

v_call: TRBV12-3/TRBV12-4
j_call: TRBJ2-7
cdr3_aa: CASSLRQGTNYDQYF

v_call: TRBV4-1
j_call: TRBJ2-1
cdr3_aa: CASSPLGNNNNEQFF

v_call: TRBV7-2
j_call: TRBJ1-2
cdr3_aa: CASKYTQGASDGYTF

v_call: TRBV30
j_call: TRBJ2-7
cdr3_aa: CVRSAPDARHEQYF

v_call: TRBV12-3/TRBV12-4
j_call: TRBJ2-3
cdr3_aa: CACSLIIAGGGISTDTQYF

v_call: TRBV29-1
j_call: TRBJ2-7
cdr3_aa: CSVVLARAFYEHYF

v_call: TRBV28
j_call: TRBJ2-7
cdr3_aa: CASRWSSGRAYEQYF

v_call: TRBV11-2
j_call: TRBJ2-1
cdr3_aa: CACSLKLLEGMNEQFF

v_call: TRBV4-1
j_call: TRBJ2-7
cdr3_aa: CASSPGRWYRQYF

v_call: TRBV12-3/TRBV12-4
j_call: TRBJ2-2
cdr3_aa: CWFWTSATGELFF

v_call: TRBV6-2/TRBV6-3
j_call: TRBJ2-7
cdr3_aa: CASSRDSGTSGREVSYEQYF